The text below deals with one T cell receptor (beta chain). This clone's antigen is unknown. The input lacks base qualities; no much larger clone sits a single base away. Trimming takes 2 bases from V and 3 bases from J, and the germline ends sit 17 bases apart. CDR1 and CDR2, looked up from the germline V gene (reference sequence), are MNHNY and SVGAGI. The CDR3 goes from the cysteine to the phenylalanine over 18 residues. The retained sequence is limited to the CDR3, 54 bases, with the frame set at the first base. The library was prepared using RACE. The reads were generated on a NextSeq 500. During library preparation, unique molecular identifiers were attached to individual cDNA molecules so that TCRs could be counted quantitatively and reproducibly. Each blood RNA sample was used to sequence both TCR alpha and TCR beta chains. The source study handled its data this way. A median of about 89,000 TCRs per sample was observed, with a range of about 20,000 to 750,000. The Decombinator software suite was used to annotate V, J and CDR3 in the TCR reads. Every sample was subsampled to the same number of TCRs (28,000) for the PS versus PT1 abundance plots. TCRs were defined as expanded if absent before sensitization and observed at least eight times at the 2-week time point. The public reads were run again by TCRdb, first through fastp at Q25 and then through MiXCR, and only productive beta chains were kept. All rows with the same CDR3 protein become a single entry with the most common DNA and genes. The V and J calls come from TCRdb's annotation, not from the publication. The sample table shows 80,000 to 100,000 distinct CDR3 sequences, and 25% to 35% are seen once. The ten top clones hold approximately 10% of the sample.

This sample is part of a study of human T cells and chemical hapten exposure (dated by TCRdb to the early 2020s). Background for the entire study: For sensitization, 2% DPC in acetone was applied to a roughly 2 cm by roughly 2 cm area of upper inner arm skin. Throughout the study period of 20 to 25 weeks, patients also received therapeutic DPC doses to the scalp every week. Patch tests used Finn chambers with 0.01% DPC on the upper back, scored after 6 days by International Contact Dermatitis Research Group standards. The mostly female patient cohort included alopecia areata with under or over 50% scalp involvement, alopecia totalis and alopecia universalis. Libraries were combined into a pool for sequencing, and differences in TCR yield between samples came mainly from small differences in library volumes within the pool. This study followed changes in the peripheral blood TCR repertoire in vivo during primary and secondary sensitization of alopecia patients to the hapten diphenylcyclopropenone (DPC). Blood was sampled from patients pre-sensitization (week 0) and at 2, 6 and about 24 weeks after DPC sensitization. For TCR sequencing, blood came from 25 to 35 alopecia patients at anywhere from one to four time points (pre-sensitization, 2, 6 and 24 weeks). The investigation overall reported the following: After repeated subsampling, changes were observed in the strength of the expansion versus patch-test correlation and in the threshold at which the correlation became significant. DPC sensitization did not change the number of TCRs with a frequency above 1 in 1000, and there was no evidence of changes in global repertoire structure. All patients had alopecia, a presumed autoimmune disease, so their immune response might differ from that of healthy individuals. Patch test score correlated positively with the number of PT1 expanded TCRs, reaching significance at thresholds 8, 16 and 32 but not at 4. Significantly more large CDR3 similarity clusters were formed by expanded TCRs than by pre-sensitization or healthy control sets, consistent with antigen-driven responses.

The time point label, as the study defines it: patch test 3, about 24 weeks after DPC sensitization. The treatment or condition label, read with the paper, signifies: therapeutic diphenylcyclopropenone sensitization with weekly scalp DPC. At every patch-test visit, the blood draw took place before the patch test was put on. To be eligible, patients had to be aged 18 to 70, diagnosed with alopecia and judged suitable for DPC therapy, while pregnant patients were excluded. Total RNA was isolated from unfractionated whole blood collected in Tempus Blood RNA tubes. This sequence was found in a man aged 35 to 55 with alopecia areata. Some clones in this sample may be carry-over from other donors' samples. The receptor chain draws on TRBV6-6 and TRBJ1-6; the D gene is possibly TRBD1, with 6 bases matching. This specimen was whole blood, taken in connection with sensitization to the hapten diphenylcyclopropenone (DPC). The sequence in DNA is TGTGCCAGCAGTTACGGCCTTTTCCGGGACAACTATAATTCACCCCTCCACTTT. Its protein is CASSYGLFRDNYNSPLHF.